Listed here are 22 T cell receptor beta chains from one sample, sequenced in a study of metastatic and nonmetastatic thyroid tumors. Treatment of any kind had been given to no patient before thyroid surgery. Using MiXCR, TCRdb re-called clones from the PCR reads. The repertoire consists of tens of thousands of clones, with 20% to 25% occurring once and the leading ten covering approximately 40%. The sample was blood. The receptors stem from a female donor with papillary thyroid cancer or a benign thyroid nodule (not recorded which). Some clones in this sample may be carry-over from other donors' samples.

The table lists this clone with many counts. The chain uses TRBV2 and TRBJ2-5; D ambiguous. Germline CDR1 SNHLY, CDR2 FYNNEI. CDR3 size: 14 residues. V was cut by 3 bases and J by 4 bases, with 12 bases left in between. The CDR3 coding sequence is TGTGCCAGCAGTGACCAACACGGCGGAGAGACCCAGTACTTC. Residues: CASSDQHGGETQYF.

A few counts support this clone. V is TRBV30 and J is TRBJ1-6; 8 bases map to TRBD1. CDR1 is GTSNPN, CDR2 SVGIG, per germline (reference sequence). CDR3 length: 14 residues. The J segment lost 5 bases and the V segment lost 3 bases, leaving 3 bases of the junction unmatched. CDR3 bases: TGTGCCTGGAGGGGGACAGGAGATAATTCACCCCTCCACTTT. This translates into CAWRGTGDNSPLHF.

This clone was seen more than once but under ten times. The chain recombines TRBV6-2 or TRBV6-3 with TRBJ2-7; 7 bases match TRBD1. Per germline, CDR1 MNHEY and CDR2 SVGEGT. The CDR3 contains 14 residues. J was trimmed by 9 bases and V by 4 bases; bases with no gene match: 12. CDR3 nucleotide sequence: TGTGCCAGCAGTTCCTTCGAGACAGGGCCGTGGCAGTACTTC. It encodes CASSSFETGPWQYF.

With regard to this clone: A much bigger clone sits one base away, suggesting this may be a read error. The CDR3 DNA reads as TGTGCCTGGAGTAGTCGGGACTCCTTTACATATACGCAGTATTTT. The encoded protein is CAWSSRDSFTYTQYF. The rearrangement links TRBV30 to TRBJ2-3, with D perhaps TRBD2 (6 bases). Germline loops: CDR1 GTSNPN, CDR2 SVGIG (reference sequence). Between the trimmed V and J ends, which lost 2 bases and 7 bases, there was a span of 19 bases. The CDR3 length is 15 residues.

This clone has at least ten counts. The J gene is TRBJ2-5, the V gene TRBV4-2; the D gene is possibly TRBD2 (6 bases). There are 14 residues in the CDR3. The germline gives CDR1 LGHNA, CDR2 YNFKEQ. V shed 1 base and J shed 5 bases, with 11 bases lying between them. CDR3 amino acids: CASSQGGGGETQYF. CDR3 coding DNA: TGTGCCAGCAGCCAAGGGGGAGGAGGGGAGACCCAGTACTTC.

This clone was counted between two and nine times. J is TRBJ1-2 and V is TRBV6-6, with D unresolved. Germline values: CDR1 MNHNY, CDR2 SVGAGI (reference sequence). The CDR3 extends over 16 amino acids. Trimming removed 2 bases from V and 3 bases from J, with 16 bases in between. The CDR3 coding sequence is TGTGCCAGCAGTTACACAAGGACTGGCGGGCACTATGGCTACACCTTC. It yields the protein CASSYTRTGGHYGYTF.

Only a few counts were recorded for this clone. The rearrangement uses TRBV5-1 and TRBJ1-2; D possibly corresponds to TRBD1 (6 bases). The CDR3 loop spans 15 amino acids. The ends were cut back, 1 base at V and 2 bases at J, with 12 bases in the middle. Per the germline V gene, CDR1 is SGHRS and CDR2 is YFSETQ. As DNA, the CDR3 is TGCGCCAGCAGCTTGTCATTGGGGGCGAACTATGGCTACACCTTC. Its protein product is CASSLSLGANYGYTF.

The V call is TRBV27, the J call TRBJ2-2; TRBD2 is a possible D gene (5 bases). The length of the CDR3 is 15 residues. CDR1 and CDR2 (germline): MNHEY, SMNVEV (reference sequence). V was pared by 5 bases and J by 7 bases, with 17 bases between. CDR3 loop: CASSLYPSEGGELFF. CDR3 in DNA: TGTGCCAGCAGTCTTTATCCCTCCGAGGGCGGGGAGCTGTTTTTT.

There are many counts of this clone. V gene TRBV27 combines with J gene TRBJ2-3; possibly TRBD2 for D (5 bases). Germline CDR1 MNHEY, CDR2 SMNVEV (reference sequence). Trimming took 7 bases from V and 7 from J, leaving 9 bases between them. The CDR3 runs to 11 residues. The CDR3 DNA follows: TGTGCCAGCACCATCGGGAATACGCAGTATTTT. Protein: CASTIGNTQYF.

This clone is medium-sized in the sample. The chain has TRBV28 and TRBJ1-6, with TRBD1 matching over 8 bases. This CDR3 has 16 residues. V lost 6 bases, J lost 6 bases, and 10 bases stayed unmatched. Germline CDR1 is MDHEN and CDR2 is SYDVKM. The CDR3 loop is CASRTTTGVFNSPLHF. The CDR3 nucleotides read TGTGCCAGCAGAACTACGACAGGGGTCTTTAATTCACCCCTCCACTTT.

The chain carries TRBV13 and TRBJ1-1; D not certain. V was cut by 3 bases and J by 1 base, with 12 bases left in between. Germline V gives CDR1 PRHDT, CDR2 FYEKMQ (reference sequence). This CDR3 region has 15 residues. CDR3 loop: CASSLQEEGNTEAFF. CDR3 coding DNA: TGTGCCAGCAGCTTGCAGGAAGAAGGGAACACTGAAGCTTTCTTT.

The genes are TRBV27 and TRBJ1-3; TRBD1 matches at 10 bases. The trim removed 4 bases at V and 8 bases at J, leaving 5 bases unmatched. The CDR3 is 14 amino acids. Looked up from germline, CDR1 is MNHEY and CDR2 is SMNVEV (reference sequence). CDR3 amino acids: CASSYRDRGYTIYF. The CDR3 nucleotides are TGTGCCAGCAGTTACCGGGACAGGGGTTACACCATATATTTT.

This clone showed up many times. The rearrangement links TRBV7-9 to TRBJ1-3, with a possible D match to TRBD1 (6 bases). Germline CDR1 is SEHNR and CDR2 is FQNEAQ (reference sequence). Trimming removed 5 bases from V and 2 bases from J, with 13 bases in between. The CDR3 length is 15 residues. Here the CDR3 reads CASSPQGTTGNTIYF. The DNA of the CDR3 is TGTGCCAGCAGCCCCCAAGGGACAACTGGAAACACCATATATTTT.

As to this clone: Possible read error: a much larger clone is one base away. The chain has TRBV9 and TRBJ2-1; tentatively, D is TRBD2 (6 bases). This CDR3 contains 17 residues. Germline V gives CDR1 SGDLS, CDR2 YYNGEE. V was pared by 4 bases and J by 9 bases, with 26 bases between. This chain's CDR3 is CASSTSPGRGVGPEQFF. The CDR3 DNA follows: TGTGCCAGCAGCACCTCCCCGGGGCGCGGGGTTGGCCCTGAGCAGTTCTTC.

This clone occurred many times. V is TRBV5-4 and J is TRBJ2-7; D call uncertain. Germline CDR1 and CDR2: SGHNT and YYREEE (reference sequence). CDR3 length: 14 amino acids. V lost 8 bases to trimming and J lost 0 bases, with 15 bases between them. The CDR3 bases are TGTGCCAGTTCCGGCAGTCGGAGCTCCTACGAGCAGTACTTC. As protein: CASSGSRSSYEQYF. Full variable domain (missing parts from reference TRBV5-4 and TRBJ2-7): ETGVTQSPTHLIKTRGQQVTLRCSSQSGHNTVSWYQQALGQGPQFIFQYYREEENGRGNFPPRFSGLQFPNYSSELNVNALELDDSALYLCASSGSRSSYEQYFGPGTRLTVT.

This clone appeared many times. The rearrangement links TRBV9 to TRBJ2-7; 8 bases agree with TRBD2. The germline V gene encodes CDR1 SGDLS and CDR2 YYNGEE. V lost 6 bases, J lost 7 bases, and 15 bases stayed unmatched. The CDR3 runs 15 residues. The CDR3 DNA follows: TGTGCCAGCAACCCGGGGGGGGGACCCGGAGGAGAGCAGTACTTC. It translates to CASNPGGGPGGEQYF.

This clone was seen ten or more times. The chain couples TRBV24-1 to TRBJ1-3; perhaps TRBD1 as D (5 bases). Germline V gives CDR1 KGHDR, CDR2 SFDVKD. This CDR3 is built from 15 residues. Trimming left V 6 bases short and J 2 bases short, with 13 bases between. CDR3 nucleotides: TGTGCCACCAGTCCTGGCGGGGGAGCTGGAAACACCATATATTTT. Amino acids: CATSPGGGAGNTIYF.

By its share, this clone is medium-sized. Here the CDR3 DNA reads TGTGCCAGCAGTTACGTGCTAGCGGTCGCGAGCTCCTACAATGAGCAGTTCTTC. Translated, it gives CASSYVLAVASSYNEQFF. The V and J genes are TRBV6-2 or TRBV6-3 and TRBJ2-1, with 7 bases fitting TRBD2. CDR1 and CDR2 (germline): MNHEY, SVGEGT. The CDR3 spans 18 residues. The ends lost 2 bases at V and 0 bases at J; junction bases unmatched: 10.

Ten or more counts support this clone. This chain links TRBV28 with TRBJ2-7, with D perhaps TRBD1 or TRBD2 (5 bases each). This CDR3 has 15 amino acids. V gave up 6 bases and J gave up 0 bases, with 15 bases separating them. Per germline, CDR1 MDHEN and CDR2 SYDVKM. The CDR3 is CASRNRGPISYEQYF. The CDR3 DNA reads as TGTGCCAGCAGAAACCGGGGACCGATCTCCTACGAGCAGTACTTC.

The rearrangement uses TRBV4-2 and TRBJ2-5; D is possibly TRBD2 (5 bases). This CDR3 is built from 17 residues. The germline CDR1 and CDR2 sequences are LGHNA and YNFKEQ. V lost 1 base, J lost 4 bases, and 19 bases lay in between. This CDR3 is CASSQVGSVGGVETQYF. The CDR3 bases are TGTGCCAGCAGCCAAGTTGGGAGCGTGGGTGGTGTAGAGACCCAGTACTTC.

This clone ranks as medium-sized (0.01 to 0.1%). The chain employs TRBV24-1 and TRBJ2-1; 12 bases are shared with TRBD1. Unmatched junction bases numbered 8, after V lost 7 bases and J lost 5 bases. Germline V gives CDR1 KGHDR, CDR2 SFDVKD. CDR3 length: 16 amino acids. CDR3 sequence (DNA): TGTGCCACCAGCGACCCGGGACAGGGGGCTGACAATGAGCAGTTCTTC. As protein: CATSDPGQGADNEQFF.

In regard to this clone: At one end, the junction sequence differs from germline, possibly due to a read error. This rearrangement joins TRBV6-1 to TRBJ1-3; D gene ambiguous. The CDR3 spans 14 residues. Germline CDR1 and CDR2: MNHNS and SASEGT. This CDR3 reads CAVAHDVQGNAIYF. The CDR3 region has the DNA TGTGCCGTGGCCCACGACGTCCAAGGAAACGCCATATATTTT.